A selection of T cell receptor beta chains follows, all from one sample in a study of T cell responses to AZD1222 COVID-19 vaccine. TCRdb's table, derived via immunoSEQ multiplex PCR, lists solely in-frame clones and lacks some. The sample contains about 110,000 clones, 70% to 90% of which appear only once. The sample in question was peripheral blood, obtained 28 days after the second AZD1222 dose. The source is an adult who received the AZD1222 COVID-19 vaccine. The CDR3 runs from the conserved cysteine through the conserved F or W. Fields, in order: D gene, clone size, V gene, J gene, CDR3 DNA, CDR3 protein. A D gene is named only where the DNA matches it firmly. The size entry is marked missing in some rows and otherwise reads once, few, many or a size class.

>NA|NA|TRBV15|TRBJ2-5
TGTGCCACCAGCAGAGATCGGGGATCCGGAGAGACCCAGTACTTC
CATSRDRGSGETQYF
>TRBD1|NA|TRBV2|TRBJ1-6
TGTGCCAGCAGTGGTATGACAGGGAGATCACCCCTCCACTTT
CASSGMTGRSPLHF
>NA|NA|TRBV4-1|TRBJ1-5
TGCGCCAGCAGCCAAGAATCGGGGATGACTGGCCCCCAGCATTTT
CASSQESGMTGPQHF
>NA|few|TRBV18|TRBJ1-1
TGTGCCAGCTCACAGAACACTGAAGCTTTCTTT
CASSQNTEAFF
>TRBD2|NA|TRBV27|TRBJ2-7
TGTGCCAGCAGTTCTAGGACTAGCGGGAGGGCCTTCCCCTCCTACGAGCAGTACTTC
CASSSRTSGRAFPSYEQYF
>NA|NA|TRBV11-2|TRBJ2-2
TGTGCCAGCAGCTTAGATGTCGGGGAGTCGAGTACCGGGGAGCTGTTTTTT
CASSLDVGESSTGELFF
>NA|NA|TRBV2|TRBJ1-5
TGTGCCAGCAGTCAATGGGGCAATCAGCCCCAGCATTTT
CASSQWGNQPQHF
>TRBD1|once|TRBV3-1/TRBV3-2|TRBJ2-3
TGTGCCAGCAGCCAAGTCGGACAGGGTGCAGATACGCAGTATTTT
CASSQVGQGADTQYF
>TRBD2|NA|TRBV18|TRBJ2-7
TGTGCCAGCTCACACTGGACTAGCGGAGGGTCCGAGCAGTACTTC
CASSHWTSGGSEQYF
>NA|NA|TRBV5-1|TRBJ1-1
TGCGCCAGCAGCTTGGTACCCCGATCTGAAGCTTTCTTT
CASSLVPRSEAFF
>TRBD1|NA|TRBV5-1|TRBJ1-2
TGCGCCTCCGGGACGGGACAGGGAGTCTATGGCTACACCTTC
CASGTGQGVYGYTF
>NA|NA|TRBV11-2|TRBJ1-5
TGTGCCAGCAGCCGTGGTACTAACGCAAGAATAAGCAATCAGCCCCAGCATTTT
CASSRGTNARISNQPQHF
>TRBD2|NA|TRBV27|TRBJ2-1
TGTGCCAGCCGGTGGACTAGCGGGCCAGACAATGAGCAGTTCTTC
CASRWTSGPDNEQFF
>NA|NA|TRBV28|TRBJ2-7
TGTGCCAGCAGTTTCGCCCTCTCACCTATCGCCTACGAGCAGTACTTC
CASSFALSPIAYEQYF
>NA|NA|TRBV30|TRBJ1-5
TGTGCCTGGAGTGTCCAAAATCAGCCCCAGCATTTT
CAWSVQNQPQHF
>NA|NA|TRBV3-1/TRBV3-2|TRBJ1-3
TGTGCCAGCAGCCCCGGGGCACTCTCTGGAAACACCATATATTTT
CASSPGALSGNTIYF
>NA|NA|TRBV7-6|TRBJ1-6
TGTGCCAGCAGCTTAGCAGGGGCCAATTCACCCCTCCACTTT
CASSLAGANSPLHF
>NA|NA|TRBV12-5|TRBJ1-1
TGTGCTAGTTTACAGGTTACTGAAGCTTTCTTT
CASLQVTEAFF
>NA|few|TRBV19|TRBJ1-4
TGTGCCAGTAGTATTAGGGGAGGTGAAAAACTGTTTTTT
CASSIRGGEKLFF
>NA|NA|TRBV30|TRBJ1-2
TGTGCCTGGAGTGTACCTGTGGCGGGCTATGGCTACACCTTC
CAWSVPVAGYGYTF
>NA|NA|TRBV11-2|TRBJ1-6
TGTGCCAGCAGCCTCGGACAGTCGGGGTATTCACCCCTCCACTTT
CASSLGQSGYSPLHF
>NA|once|TRBV14|TRBJ2-2
TGTGCCAGCAGCCAAGATAGAAGGGATGCGAACACCGGGGAGCTGTTTTTT
CASSQDRRDANTGELFF
>NA|NA|TRBV7-3|TRBJ2-7
TGTGCCAGCAGCTTATACCCATCCCTCGACGAGCAGTACTTC
CASSLYPSLDEQYF
>NA|NA|TRBV15|TRBJ2-2
TGTGCCACCAGCAGGACCAGGGGAACCGGGGAGCTGTTTTTT
CATSRTRGTGELFF
>NA|once|TRBV18|TRBJ2-1
TGTGCCAGCTCACCGCTAGACGGCAATGAGCAGTTCTTC
CASSPLDGNEQFF
>TRBD1|NA|TRBV7-9|TRBJ1-1
TGTGCCAGCAGCTTAGGGGACAGGGGGAACACTGAAGCTTTCTTT
CASSLGDRGNTEAFF
>NA|once|TRBV5-1|TRBJ1-1
TGCGCCAGCAGCATTACGAACACTGAAGCTTTCTTT
CASSITNTEAFF
>NA|NA|TRBV28|TRBJ2-6
TGTGCCAGCAGACCTCCTACAGGGAGAGGGGCCAACGTCCTGACTTTC
CASRPPTGRGANVLTF
>NA|NA|TRBV29-1|TRBJ1-1
TGCAGCGTTGCAGAGGACATGAACACTGAAGCTTTCTTT
CSVAEDMNTEAFF
>NA|NA|TRBV24-1|TRBJ2-3
TGTGCCACCAGTGACGCGGGAGATACGCAGTATTTT
CATSDAGDTQYF